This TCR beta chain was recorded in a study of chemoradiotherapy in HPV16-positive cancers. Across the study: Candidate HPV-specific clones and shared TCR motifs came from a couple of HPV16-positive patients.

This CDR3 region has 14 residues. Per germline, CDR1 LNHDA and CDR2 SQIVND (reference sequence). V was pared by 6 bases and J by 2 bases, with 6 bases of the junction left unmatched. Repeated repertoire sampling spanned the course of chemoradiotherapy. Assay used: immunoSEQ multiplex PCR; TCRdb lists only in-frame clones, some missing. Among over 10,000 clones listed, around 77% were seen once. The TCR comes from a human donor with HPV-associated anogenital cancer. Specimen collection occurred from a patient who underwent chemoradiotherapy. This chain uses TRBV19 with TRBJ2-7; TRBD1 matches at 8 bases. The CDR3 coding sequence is TGTGCCAGTAGACCAAAACAGGGGGCCTACGAGCAGTACTTC. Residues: CASRPKQGAYEQYF.